These T cell receptor beta chains were read from a single sample in a study of T-cell reconstitution after alpha-beta-depleted transplantation in children. MiXCR was run by TCRdb on the PCR reads, yielding one entry per CDR3 protein. This table holds approximately 630,000 distinct CDR3 sequences, roughly 13% found once. The material was PBMCs, obtained before TCRalphabeta/CD19-depleted stem cell transplant. Receptor source: a girl aged 2-10 years with congenital amegakaryocytic thrombocytopenia, due to receive a stem cell transplant. Both conserved end residues are trimmed from each CDR3. Fields, in order: CDR3 protein, V gene, J gene.

ASSPHIGQGLGFDVRNEQF,TRBV11-1,TRBJ2-1
SARPAVREDPTDTQY,TRBV20-1,TRBJ2-3
ASSLSPLARRGEQF,TRBV7-2,TRBJ2-1
ASSYDGWATGDNEQF,TRBV6-5,TRBJ2-1
ASSPPPSEQF,TRBV12-3/TRBV12-4,TRBJ2-1
ASSHRDSYGYT,TRBV6-1,TRBJ1-2
ASSLPRTSGSPGELF,TRBV7-6,TRBJ2-2
ASSQNPGGWTQY,TRBV4-1,TRBJ2-5
ASRSGGEKLF,TRBV6-6,TRBJ1-4
SAQVETQY,TRBV29-1,TRBJ2-5
ASSGIVSYGYT,TRBV2,TRBJ1-2
ASVASVGPRAEAF,TRBV27,TRBJ1-1
ASSKILVLDEQF,TRBV19,TRBJ2-1
SATSGTGGNTIY,TRBV20-1,TRBJ1-3
ASSQVDSYGYT,TRBV3-1,TRBJ1-2
ASSGSTGFATNEKLF,TRBV7-6,TRBJ1-4
ASRVERGEQF,TRBV5-5,TRBJ2-1
SVGRAHTDTQY,TRBV29-1,TRBJ2-3
SARRGTSGRGNEQF,TRBV20-1,TRBJ2-1
ASSTGPGFSGTEAF,TRBV5-1,TRBJ1-1
SARVRLARSTDTQY,TRBV20-1,TRBJ2-3
ASSQDRREVNSPLH,TRBV3-1,TRBJ1-6
SVEGPGNYGYT,TRBV29-1,TRBJ1-2
SATPGLAGADTQY,TRBV20-1,TRBJ2-3
ASSLIDSNYEQY,TRBV7-6,TRBJ2-7
ASSLAAGLTDTQY,TRBV5-1,TRBJ2-3
ASRIGRTDTQY,TRBV28,TRBJ2-3
ASSLASAGPNEQF,TRBV7-2,TRBJ2-1
ALPGGLYTGELF,TRBV7-9,TRBJ2-2
ASSLVLVSEQF,TRBV7-9,TRBJ2-1
ASRLLAGEGNEQF,TRBV5-1,TRBJ2-1
ASSLERVGEQF,TRBV5-1,TRBJ2-1
SVETGTLSGNTIY,TRBV29-1,TRBJ1-3
AISQGQNTDTQY,TRBV10-3,TRBJ2-3
SARPKGQSLHYGYT,TRBV20-1,TRBJ1-2
ASSPGLAGLLVGHNEQF,TRBV4-2,TRBJ2-1
ASSLITSGKGLGDTQY,TRBV5-1,TRBJ2-3
ASRGISRGELF,TRBV6-1,TRBJ2-2
ASGYDPNYGYT,TRBV25-1,TRBJ1-2
ASSSGPYEQY,TRBV7-8,TRBJ2-7